The present TCR beta chain was sequenced within a study of regulatory T cells in long-lasting Graves disease. Notes on this clonotype: Its antigen is unknown.

Time point given: newly diagnosed GD, antithyroid drugs for less than 3 months. Preparation of the TCR library used RNA extracted from PBMCs. The CDR3 has 13 residues. The V end was cut by 5 bases, the J end by 7 bases, with 12 bases between. Whole-study results and caveats: Those with persistent disease had in common more public clonotypes (about 3,000) than new patients (about 970). Persistent Graves' disease cases displayed lower TCR diversity than newly diagnosed ones.

Researchers made TCR beta libraries by using iRepertoire HTBI primers and running Arm-PCR on CDR3 regions. TCRdb ran MiXCR on the multiplex PCR reads and lists one entry per CDR3 protein. The sample contains roughly 530,000 distinct CDR3 sequences, 15% to 20% of which appear only once. The same data also contributed to another study, on T cells in Graves' hyperthyroidism and ophthalmopathy. As that study records: Uncontrolled infection, other autoimmune disease, pregnancy or lactation barred patients from enrollment. The HTBI set primed first-round TCR CDR3 RT-PCR.

The chain couples TRBV12-3 or TRBV12-4 to TRBJ1-3, with D uncertain. The sample consisted of peripheral blood mononuclear cells (PBMCs), taken at new diagnosis, from a patient treated with antithyroid drugs. The TCR sequence derives from a woman in her forties or fifties with Graves disease. The CDR3 region is CASSPLMGNTIYF. The CDR3 bases are TGTGCCAGCAGTCCGCTTATGGGGAACACCATATATTTT.